This T cell receptor beta chain was recovered during a study of lung T cells in sarcoidosis with Löfgren's syndrome. Study overall: In sarcoidosis, CD4+ T cells accumulate in bronchoalveolar lavage fluid. Löfgren's syndrome patients were the main repertoire analysis focus. Broader study findings: Löfgren's syndrome patients reportedly showed greatest TRAV12-1 and TRBV2 expansion versus controls. TRAV12-1 preferentially paired with TRBV2, with homologous CDR3s.

MiXCR, applied by TCRdb to the reads, yields one record per CDR3 protein. The profile shows fewer than 25,000 distinct CDR3 sequences, under 25% of them singletons. In the case of this clonotype: Its antigen is undetermined.

The V gene's germline CDR1 is LGHDT and CDR2 YNNKEL (reference sequence). V was shortened by 7 bases and J by 5 bases, with 17 bases between the two germline ends. This CDR3 has 14 residues. This chain connects TRBV3-1 to TRBJ1-1, with a weak D call TRBD1 (5 bases). Material: CD4+ T cells from bronchoalveolar lavage. This sequence originates from a human donor with sarcoidosis (Löfgren's syndrome or another form), or a control subject (not recorded which). The CDR3, as DNA: TGTGCCAGCACCCTTCTCTCGGGGCGGACTGAAGCTTTCTTT. Its protein is CASTLLSGRTEAFF.